This TCR beta chain was observed in a study of OX40 agonist ivuxolimab in advanced cancers. The overall study: Dose-escalation patients suffered from hepatocellular carcinoma, melanoma, renal cell or head and neck cancer.

This clone was detected only a few times. What it binds is unknown. The protocol was immunoSEQ multiplex PCR, while the TCRdb copy is restricted to in-frame clones and leaves out a portion. The sample yields roughly 89,000 clones, around 84% seen once. The study, taken as a whole, reports: At doses 0.1 to 3.0 mg/kg, CD4+ and CD8+ clones expanded. Clonal expansion was among the lowest in partial responders at 0.1-3.0 mg/kg, especially CD8+. Undetermined was the antigen specificity of the expanded peripheral T cells.

This TCR was recovered from an adult with an advanced solid tumor such as melanoma, head and neck, liver or kidney cancer. Source: CD4+ or CD8+ T cells sorted from blood, taken in a trial of the OX40 agonist ivuxolimab.

CDR3 loop: CASSPPLGRDRPSPLHF. DNA for the CDR3: TGTGCCAGCAGCCCACCCCTCGGTCGGGACAGGCCTTCACCCCTCCACTTT. The chain combines TRBV11-2 with TRBJ1-6; TRBD1 agrees at 8 bases. CDR1 and CDR2 (germline): SGHAT, FQNNGV. CDR3 length: 17 residues. Germline trimming cut 5 bases from V and 9 bases from J; bases unmatched to any gene: 15. The variable domain in full, completed from reference TRBV11-2 and TRBJ1-6, reads EAGVAQSPRYKIIEKRQSVAFWCNPISGHATLYWYQQILGQGPKLLIQFQNNGVVDDSQLPKDRFSAERLKGVDSTLKIQPAKLEDSAVYLCASSPPLGRDRPSPLHFGNGTRLTVT.